This T cell receptor (beta chain) was captured in a study of blood T cell repertoires in COVID-19 (TCRdb year 2020). Regarding the complete study: The collaborator samples originated in the United States, Italy and Spain and spanned the acute and convalescent phases of COVID-19. The prospective study material was composed of cDNA or gDNA derived from T cells, B-cell-depleted T cells, or PBMCs. Deeply sampled blood TCRbeta repertoires from subjects exposed to, actively infected with, or recovered from COVID-19 were included in the dataset. The repertoires were released in a freely available public database meant as a resource for research on the immune response to SARS-CoV-2. Samples were obtained from the ongoing ImmuneRACE study (first 160 participants) and from 1,000 to 1,500 subjects provided by 6 global collaborators. Nearly every sample came with metadata listing a de-identified subject ID, COVID-19 status, age in years and sex. HLA class I and class II types, where available, came from metadata supplied by the sample provider rather than from assay-based typing. Overall study results and their limits: How much clinical and demographic metadata was included differed by source and by participant, and the metadata was provided uncurated.

A note on this clone: What this receptor recognizes is not known. One base away there is no much larger clone; base qualities are not given.

TCRbeta CDR3 regions were amplified from genomic DNA using the immunoSEQ Assay, a bias-controlled multiplex PCR. Processing in the source paper ran as follows. Within the assay, amplification of reference gene primers was used to estimate how many nucleated cells each sample contained. Sequence reads were collapsed and filtered to measure the absolute abundance of every unique TCRbeta CDR3 rearrangement. For each sample, productive Simpson clonality was calculated by taking the square root of Simpson's diversity index across productive rearrangements. This is the immuneACCESS table as TCRdb keeps it, with only in-frame sequences that have V and J called. A part of the clones is gone; compared with another copy, unresolved V genes explain less than half, and the rest is unexplained. The V and J calls and clone size are taken from that table; D and trimming were inferred from the DNA. Recorded for this sample are some 290,000 clones; around 78% of them occurred a single time. About 4.9% of the sample belongs to the ten largest clones.

Samples from volunteer blood donors who had recovered from COVID-19 were contributed by a second Seattle source. The collaborating institutions used their own protocols to collect whole blood in K2EDTA tubes. For TCRbeta analysis, collaborators shipped samples in one of three forms: frozen whole blood, isolated PBMCs, or DNA extracted from either of those sample types. Sequenced input: peripheral blood. The clonotype comes from a man in his sixties who had recovered from COVID-19.

The CDR3 in this case is CASSQSGSSYNEQFF. DNA sequence: TGTGCCAGCAGCCAGTCAGGTAGCTCCTACAATGAGCAGTTCTTC. The rearrangement joined TRBV3-1 (or the pseudogene TRBV3-2) to TRBJ2-1; the D gene is unclear. The CDR3 numbers 15 residues from cysteine through phenylalanine. Only the CDR3 part of the read is kept: 45 bases, read in frame from the first base. The CDR1 and CDR2 encoded by the germline V gene (reference sequence) are LGHDT and YNNKEL. V is shortened by 3 bases, J by 0 bases, and the region joining them spans 9 bases.